One sample yielded the 20 T cell receptor beta chains listed below, sequenced in a study of blood T cell repertoires in COVID-19. Assay: immunoSEQ multiplex PCR; the TCRdb copy retains only in-frame clones and omits some. The data show some 360,000 clones, with about 89% seen just once and about 2.1% held by the top ten. Sequencing was carried out using peripheral blood. Every receptor here comes from a woman aged 60-75 years with COVID-19, enrolled during active disease.

This CDR3 is CASSPTVVNTGELFF. As DNA, the CDR3 is TGTGCCAGCAGTCCTACGGTAGTTAACACCGGGGAGCTGTTTTTT. The chain combines TRBV6-5 with TRBJ2-2; D unresolved. The germline V gene has CDR1 MNHEY and CDR2 SVGAGI. Deletions cut 5 bases from V and 2 bases from J, with 12 bases between. This CDR3 has 15 amino acids.

The J gene is TRBJ1-6, the V gene TRBV6-5, with 7 bases matching TRBD1. V lost 2 bases, J lost 10 bases, and 2 bases stayed unmatched. Germline V lookup: CDR1 MNHEY, CDR2 SVGAGI. The CDR3 has 13 residues. Here the CDR3 DNA reads TGTGCCAGCAGTTACAGGGGGCACTCACCCCTCCACTTT. Translating it yields CASSYRGHSPLHF.

The chain recombines TRBV5-1 with TRBJ1-6; a possible D gene is TRBD1 (6 bases). This CDR3 spans 13 amino acids. Germline loops: CDR1 SGHRS, CDR2 YFSETQ. Between the trimmed V and J ends, which lost 0 bases and 9 bases, there was a span of 7 bases. The CDR3 DNA reads TGCGCCAGCAGCTTGGACAGGGCTTCACCCCTCCACTTT. This codes for CASSLDRASPLHF.

The V call is TRBV12-5, the J call TRBJ1-5; D is ambiguous. There are 13 residues in the CDR3. Germline V gene data show CDR1 as LGHNT and CDR2 as FRNRAP. Trimming took off 2 bases at V and 11 bases at J, with 13 bases between the two ends. CDR3 region: CASGLSGASAQHF. CDR3 in DNA: TGTGCTAGTGGTTTGTCCGGTGCATCGGCCCAGCATTTT.

This chain uses TRBV3-1 (or the pseudogene TRBV3-2) with TRBJ2-1; 7 positions agree with TRBD1. Looked up from germline, CDR1 is LGHDT and CDR2 is YNNKEL (reference sequence). V trimming: 5 bases; J trimming: 8 bases; junction bases outside the gene matches: 12. CDR3 length: 15 amino acids. CDR3 protein: CASSTDRVQFYEQFF. In DNA, the CDR3 is TGTGCCAGCAGCACCGACAGGGTTCAATTCTATGAGCAGTTCTTC.

This chain joins TRBV6-5 and TRBJ1-6; D perhaps matches TRBD1 (6 bases). The CDR3 spans 15 residues. Germline CDR1 MNHEY, CDR2 SVGAGI. Trimming pared 5 bases from V and 7 bases from J, leaving 15 bases between. The CDR3 spells CASSRNREANSPLHF. The CDR3 DNA sequence: TGTGCCAGCAGTCGAAACAGGGAAGCAAATTCACCCCTCCACTTT.

This clone has just one count. The chain couples TRBV5-6 to TRBJ2-7, with TRBD2 identical over 10 bases. The CDR3 is made up of 15 amino acids. Per germline, CDR1 SGHDT and CDR2 YYEEEE. The V and J ends lost 2 bases and 2 bases, in that order; junction bases with no gene match: 4. CDR3 nucleotides: TGTGCCAGCAGCTTAGGAAGCGGGGGGGCCTACGAGCAGTACTTC. It encodes CASSLGSGGAYEQYF.

V is TRBV11-2 and J is TRBJ1-1; TRBD1 might be the D (5 bases). Germline assignment: CDR1 SGHAT and CDR2 FQNNGV. This CDR3 comprises 16 residues. Trimming removed 1 base from V and 4 bases from J, with 16 bases in between. The CDR3 sequence: CASSLVRQGRGTEAFF. CDR3 sequence (DNA): TGTGCCAGCAGCTTAGTCCGGCAGGGCCGAGGCACTGAAGCTTTCTTT. The full variable domain, in which reference TRBV11-2 and TRBJ1-1 provide the parts outside the CDR3, is EAGVAQSPRYKIIEKRQSVAFWCNPISGHATLYWYQQILGQGPKLLIQFQNNGVVDDSQLPKDRFSAERLKGVDSTLKIQPAKLEDSAVYLCASSLVRQGRGTEAFFGQGTRLTVV.

The genes are TRBV28 and TRBJ1-5, with a weak D call TRBD1 (5 bases). The ends were cut back, 3 bases at V and 2 bases at J, with 11 bases in the middle. There are 15 residues in the CDR3. Germline CDR1 is MDHEN and CDR2 is SYDVKM. DNA for the CDR3: TGTGCCAGCAGTTTGGAGGGGCGCGGCAATCAGCCCCAGCATTTT. Protein: CASSLEGRGNQPQHF. The full variable domain, completed using reference TRBV28 and TRBJ1-5, is DVKVTQSSRYLVKRTGEKVFLECVQDMDHENMFWYRQDPGLGLRLIYFSYDVKMKEKGDIPEGYSVSREKKERFSLILESASTNQTSMYLCASSLEGRGNQPQHFGDGTRLSIL.

This clone was observed once. The V call is TRBV5-1, the J call TRBJ2-5; 7 bases match TRBD2. Trimming at V came to 4 bases and at J to 2 bases, leaving 5 bases not matched to a gene. The CDR3 totals 14 residues. In germline, CDR1 is SGHRS, CDR2 YFSETQ. The chain's CDR3 is CASSGGGLQETQYF. CDR3 nucleotides: TGCGCCAGCAGCGGGGGGGGACTGCAAGAGACCCAGTACTTC. Filled out from reference TRBV5-1 and TRBJ2-5, the complete variable domain reads KAGVTQTPRYLIKTRGQQVTLSCSPISGHRSVSWYQQTPGQGLQFLFEYFSETQRNKGNFPGRFSGRQFSNSRSEMNVSTLELGDSALYLCASSGGGLQETQYFGPGTRLLVL.

The V and J genes are TRBV29-1 and TRBJ2-2; D not resolved. Germline V gene data show CDR1 as SQVTM and CDR2 as ANQGSEA. This CDR3 spans 12 amino acids. The V end lost 1 base, the J end lost 6 bases, and 6 bases lay between the germline ends. The chain's CDR3 is CSVEVRAGELFF. The CDR3 DNA follows: TGCAGCGTTGAAGTCCGGGCCGGGGAGCTGTTTTTT.

This clone was counted between two and nine times. The CDR3 sequence is CASSQGRELFF. In DNA, the CDR3 is TGTGCCAGCAGCCAGGGCCGGGAGCTGTTTTTT. V usage is TRBV14 and J usage is TRBJ2-2; D gene ambiguous. Germline CDR1 and CDR2: SGHDN and FVKESK. V was cut by 3 bases and J by 9 bases, with 5 bases left in between. This CDR3 is built from 11 residues.

The J gene is TRBJ2-7, the V gene TRBV6-6, with TRBD1 matching over 8 bases. Germline assignment: CDR1 MNHNY and CDR2 SVGAGI (reference sequence). V lost 7 bases, J lost 3 bases, and 2 bases stayed unmatched. This CDR3 region has 12 residues. The CDR3 coding sequence is TGTGCCAGCAAGGGACAGGACTACGAGCAGTACTTC. This encodes CASKGQDYEQYF.

The chain combines TRBV6-5 with TRBJ2-5, with 7 bases lining up with TRBD1. CDR1 and CDR2 (germline): MNHEY, SVGAGI. The junction had 1 base not matched to a gene; V was cut back by 6 bases and J by 3 bases. The CDR3 totals 12 residues. CDR3 DNA: TGTGCCAGCAGAACAGGGGAAGAGACCCAGTACTTC. This codes for CASRTGEETQYF.

V and J are TRBV2 and TRBJ1-1; 8 bases are a match to TRBD1. The junction had 9 bases not matched to a gene; V was cut back by 7 bases and J by 5 bases. The CDR3 runs to 14 residues. Germline V gene lookup returns CDR1 SNHLY and CDR2 FYNNEI. CDR3 bases: TGTGCCAGCAAATCCGGGACAGGCTCAACTGAAGCTTTCTTT. Its translation is CASKSGTGSTEAFF.

The CDR3 loop is CASSLGRAGVSEAFF. CDR3 DNA sequence: TGTGCCAGCAGCTTAGGGAGGGCCGGCGTGTCAGAAGCTTTCTTT. J is TRBJ1-1 and V is TRBV11-2, with D unclear. Trimming left V 1 base short and J 8 bases short, with 17 bases between. Germline loops: CDR1 SGHAT, CDR2 FQNNGV. The CDR3 spans 15 residues.

There are a few counts of this clone. The V call is TRBV5-1, the J call TRBJ2-5, with D perhaps matching TRBD1 (5 bases). Trimming pared 0 bases from V and 5 bases from J, leaving 17 bases between. This CDR3 contains 16 residues. CDR1 and CDR2 (germline): SGHRS, YFSETQ. Here the CDR3 reads CASSLGGATERETQYF. The CDR3 DNA reads TGCGCCAGCAGCTTGGGTGGGGCCACAGAAAGGGAGACCCAGTACTTC.

CDR3 in amino acids: CASSPQGGVQFSPLHF. The CDR3 nucleotides are TGTGCCAGCAGCCCCCAGGGAGGGGTCCAGTTCTCACCCCTCCACTTT. The chain carries TRBV9 and TRBJ1-6; D might be TRBD1 (5 bases). The CDR3 runs to 16 residues. Between the trimmed V and J ends, which lost 4 bases and 10 bases, there was a span of 21 bases. The germline gives CDR1 SGDLS, CDR2 YYNGEE.

The V gene is TRBV6-4, the J gene TRBJ1-6, with D unclear. Trimming took off 9 bases at V and 9 bases at J, with 12 bases between the two ends. This CDR3 contains 12 residues. Germline V lookup: CDR1 MRHNA, CDR2 SNTAGT. The CDR3 DNA reads TGTGCCAGGACACCAGCCAGTTCACCCCTCCACTTT. It encodes CARTPASSPLHF.

The chain employs TRBV27 and TRBJ2-7, with D possibly being TRBD1 (6 bases). This CDR3 has 15 amino acids. The germline V and J ends were trimmed by 1 base and 5 bases, with 15 bases remaining between them. Germline values: CDR1 MNHEY, CDR2 SMNVEV (reference sequence). CDR3 sequence: CASSLYPGQQNEQYF. CDR3 DNA sequence: TGTGCCAGCAGTTTATACCCGGGACAACAGAACGAGCAGTACTTC.